This is a list of T cell receptor beta chains from one sample in a study of radiotherapy plus CTLA-4 blockade in lung cancer. The method was immunoSEQ multiplex PCR; TCRdb's version includes in-frame clones alone and lacks a portion of them. The sample shows 51,000 or so clones, approximately 91% of them seen only once. The sequencing used peripheral blood, collected from a patient treated with radiotherapy plus ipilimumab. The source of these receptors is a human donor with non-small cell lung cancer whose response to radiotherapy plus ipilimumab could not be evaluated. CDR3s leave out the opening cysteine and the closing phenylalanine or tryptophan.

v_call: TRBV28; j_call: TRBJ2-3; cdr3_aa: ASSLPGLASTNTQY
v_call: TRBV19; j_call: TRBJ1-4; cdr3_aa: ASSMTDRDFEKLF
v_call: TRBV4-1; j_call: TRBJ2-2; cdr3_aa: ASSREGLTWNTGELF
v_call: TRBV27; j_call: TRBJ2-3; cdr3_aa: ASRSGGPPRDTQY
v_call: TRBV5-1; j_call: TRBJ2-1; cdr3_aa: ASSLLGDYNEQF
v_call: TRBV15; j_call: TRBJ2-7; cdr3_aa: ATSEGLAGGVYEQY
v_call: TRBV7-9; j_call: TRBJ1-2; cdr3_aa: ASSSRQGVFGYT
v_call: TRBV19; j_call: TRBJ1-2; cdr3_aa: ASVAPGKNYGYT
v_call: TRBV27; j_call: TRBJ2-3; cdr3_aa: VVKTSGTDTQY
v_call: TRBV2; j_call: TRBJ2-1; cdr3_aa: ASRGGSGQRNEQF
v_call: TRBV5-1; j_call: TRBJ2-5; cdr3_aa: ASSLDSARSTETQY
v_call: TRBV7-2; j_call: TRBJ2-7; cdr3_aa: ASSSGTGVWEQY
v_call: TRBV7-2; j_call: TRBJ2-2; cdr3_aa: ASSSTGGTGELF
v_call: TRBV5-1; j_call: TRBJ2-2; cdr3_aa: ASSLLSLEGGPLNTGELF
v_call: TRBV6-6; j_call: TRBJ1-5; cdr3_aa: ASTPGQEFNQPQH
v_call: TRBV6-5; j_call: TRBJ2-3; cdr3_aa: ASSYKGRTDTQY
v_call: TRBV4-3; j_call: TRBJ1-1; cdr3_aa: ASSVRLQGVTEAF
v_call: TRBV7-8; j_call: TRBJ2-5; cdr3_aa: ASSLGRQETQY
v_call: TRBV5-4; j_call: TRBJ2-3; cdr3_aa: ASSLASGTDTQY
v_call: TRBV11-3; j_call: TRBJ2-2; cdr3_aa: ASSAGLLGNTGELF
v_call: TRBV4-3; j_call: TRBJ2-2; cdr3_aa: ASSQGGGDGGELF
v_call: TRBV7-9; j_call: TRBJ2-7; cdr3_aa: ASSPPITGAHEQY
v_call: TRBV7-2; j_call: TRBJ2-2; cdr3_aa: ASSPGLATPGELF
v_call: TRBV6-6; j_call: TRBJ2-1; cdr3_aa: ATLDGFNEQF
v_call: TRBV5-6; j_call: TRBJ1-2; cdr3_aa: ASSSRDREVGYGYT
v_call: TRBV6-5; j_call: TRBJ2-2; cdr3_aa: ASKAGVAGELF
v_call: TRBV15; j_call: TRBJ2-3; cdr3_aa: ATSRGTGIFSTDTQY
v_call: TRBV2; j_call: TRBJ1-1; cdr3_aa: ASSELEDTEAF
v_call: TRBV18; j_call: TRBJ2-5; cdr3_aa: ASSPPGSRGPETQY
v_call: TRBV30; j_call: TRBJ1-6; cdr3_aa: AWSREGASYNSPLH
v_call: TRBV30; j_call: TRBJ2-3; cdr3_aa: AWTVLAGADTQY
v_call: TRBV4-1; j_call: TRBJ1-5; cdr3_aa: ASSQDPGVGGRSNQPQH
v_call: TRBV7-2; j_call: TRBJ2-5; cdr3_aa: ASSLGERRETQY
v_call: TRBV7-8; j_call: TRBJ2-3; cdr3_aa: ASSLAAATDTQY
v_call: TRBV5-4; j_call: TRBJ2-7; cdr3_aa: ASSPRAGDPGEQY
v_call: TRBV5-5; j_call: TRBJ2-5; cdr3_aa: ASSPGAVHPKETQY
v_call: TRBV7-2; j_call: TRBJ2-5; cdr3_aa: ASSLGGYGETQY
v_call: TRBV7-9; j_call: TRBJ2-3; cdr3_aa: ASSLAGTSGPSTDTQY
v_call: TRBV11-2; j_call: TRBJ1-1; cdr3_aa: ASSSRAGGRITEAF
v_call: TRBV4-1; j_call: TRBJ2-7; cdr3_aa: ASSQDLRTSGRSHEQY
v_call: TRBV11-2; j_call: TRBJ2-1; cdr3_aa: ASSLIRSGLADNEQF
v_call: TRBV5-6; j_call: TRBJ1-3; cdr3_aa: ASSFPSGNTIY
v_call: TRBV9; j_call: TRBJ2-6; cdr3_aa: ASSSEGAGANVLT
v_call: TRBV7-2; j_call: TRBJ2-7; cdr3_aa: ASSLSRGRNYEQY
v_call: TRBV6-5; j_call: TRBJ2-3; cdr3_aa: ASSYSRVPATDTQY
v_call: TRBV4-3; j_call: TRBJ1-1; cdr3_aa: ASSQLIRGNTEAF
v_call: TRBV7-2; j_call: TRBJ2-5; cdr3_aa: ASSSRGGVRQETQY